The 9 T cell receptor beta chains presented below share a single source sample, sequenced in a study of Ad26.COV2.S vaccination and SARS-CoV-2 variants. Sequencing used immunoSEQ multiplex PCR; TCRdb keeps in-frame clones, though not all of them. This table holds some 640,000 clones, around 89% found once. Treatment described: around 19 received Ad26.COV2.S at low or high dose, single or two shots; 5 received placebo; per-sample allocation not given. Each sample was drawn 63 days after the first injection (of vaccine or placebo). This specimen consisted of peripheral blood, obtained in a trial of Ad26.COV2.S vaccine versus placebo. Source of these receptors: a person aged 18 to 65 who received the Ad26.COV2.S COVID-19 vaccine or a placebo.

V usage is TRBV13 and J usage is TRBJ1-1, with TRBD1 identical over 9 bases. J gave up 8 bases and V 4 bases, and 5 bases lay outside the gene matches. The CDR3 is 13 amino acids. In germline, CDR1 is PRHDT, CDR2 FYEKMQ (reference sequence). The chain's CDR3 is CASSSGQGWEAFF. The CDR3 nucleotides read TGTGCCAGCAGCTCGGGACAGGGATGGGAAGCTTTCTTT.

The chain joins TRBV23-1 to TRBJ2-5; 7 bases line up with TRBD2. TRBV23-1 is assigned to the ORF class and has an uncertain function. V lost 0 bases and J lost 1; bases outside the gene matches: 11. This CDR3 comprises 18 residues. The CDR3 DNA reads as TGCGCCAGCAGTCAATCACGGGATACTAGCGTAAGCCAAGAGACCCAGTACTTC. It translates to CASSQSRDTSVSQETQYF.

The CDR3: CASSQGGTTGYTF. Here the CDR3 DNA reads TGTGCCAGCAGCCAAGGGGGGACAACCGGCTACACCTTC. The chain employs TRBV3-1 (or the pseudogene TRBV3-2) and TRBJ1-2, with TRBD1 as a possible D gene (6 bases). The CDR3 has 13 amino acids. Per germline, CDR1 LGHDT and CDR2 YNNKEL (reference sequence). Trimming removed 1 base at V and 8 bases at J, with 11 bases between.

The V call is TRBV5-1, the J call TRBJ2-1; 7 nucleotides line up with TRBD2. The length of the CDR3 is 14 residues. Per germline, CDR1 SGHRS and CDR2 YFSETQ. The V gene end was trimmed by 3 bases and the J gene end by 9 bases; junction bases not matched to a gene: 9. The CDR3 bases are TGCGCCAGCAGCTCCGAGGGGAGGGCAAGTGAGCAGTTCTTC. Residues: CASSSEGRASEQFF.

The genes are TRBV4-1 and TRBJ1-4; D perhaps matches TRBD1 (5 bases). CDR1 is MGHRA and CDR2 is YSYEKL in the germline V gene. V lost 6 bases and J 0 bases, leaving 11 bases between the germline ends. The CDR3 spans 15 residues. CDR3 region: CASSYTGATNEKLFF. CDR3 nucleotide sequence: TGCGCCAGCAGTTACACAGGTGCAACTAATGAAAAACTGTTTTTT.

This clone was detected a few times. The chain recombines TRBV4-2 with TRBJ2-7; 9 bases fit TRBD1. This CDR3 has 15 residues. Germline trimming cut 0 bases from V and 4 bases from J; bases unmatched to any gene: 4. Germline V CDR1 and CDR2: LGHNA, YNFKEQ. CDR3 in DNA: TGTGCCAGCAGCCAAGAAACAGGGGGCTGGTACGAGCAGTACTTC. It translates to CASSQETGGWYEQYF.

This chain joins TRBV3-1 (or the pseudogene TRBV3-2) and TRBJ2-3, with TRBD1 as a possible D gene (6 bases). In germline, CDR1 is LGHDT, CDR2 YNNKEL (reference sequence). This CDR3 comprises 14 residues. With 5 bases removed from V and 6 bases from J, the gap between germline ends came to 15 bases. The CDR3 coding sequence is TGTGCCAGCAGCAACCAGGGGTTTTTGGATACGCAGTATTTT. This sequence encodes CASSNQGFLDTQYF.

The chain couples TRBV6-2 or TRBV6-3 to TRBJ1-1; a weak D match, TRBD1 (5 bases). The germline gives CDR1 MNHEY, CDR2 SVGEGT. The V and J ends lost 5 bases and 8 bases respectively, with 15 bases between them. The CDR3 runs to 13 residues. CDR3 coding DNA: TGTGCCAGCAGTAGGGGATCCTTAATGGAAGCTTTCTTT. Encoded protein: CASSRGSLMEAFF.

V usage is TRBV19 and J usage is TRBJ2-7; the D gene is possibly TRBD2 (6 bases). CDR1 LNHDA and CDR2 SQIVND come from the germline V gene (reference sequence). The CDR3 spans 13 residues. Trimming removed 6 bases from V and 1 base from J, with 10 bases in between. The CDR3 bases are TGTGCCAGTAGGCGGGACCAGTCCTACGAGCAGTACTTC. This sequence encodes CASRRDQSYEQYF.